This TCR beta chain was profiled in a study of blood T cell repertoires in COVID-19 (dated by TCRdb to the early 2020s). Broadly, across the study: The collaborator samples originated in the United States, Italy and Spain and spanned the acute and convalescent phases of COVID-19. The prospective study material was composed of cDNA or gDNA derived from T cells, B-cell-depleted T cells, or PBMCs. Deeply sampled blood TCRbeta repertoires from subjects exposed to, actively infected with, or recovered from COVID-19 were included in the dataset. The repertoires were released in a freely available public database meant as a resource for research on the immune response to SARS-CoV-2. Samples came from the ongoing ImmuneRACE study (first 160 participants) plus 1,254 subjects from 6 global collaborators. Nearly every sample came with metadata listing a de-identified subject ID, COVID-19 status, age in years and sex. Where available, HLA class I and class II types were obtained from metadata supplied by the sample provider rather than from assay-based typing. General findings and caveats noted by the study authors: How much clinical and demographic metadata was included differed by source and by participant, and the metadata was provided uncurated.

To note about this clone: Its antigen specificity is not known. Qualities for individual bases were not recorded, and no much larger clone is one base off.

In the prospective study, participants were 18 to 89 years old, resided in around 25 geographic areas of the United States, and were enrolled through a virtual design. Cohort assignment in the prospective study relied on participant-reported clinical history from a screening survey and a study questionnaire. Exposed participants had been in contact, within 2 weeks of entering the study, with a person who had a PCR-confirmed or clinician-diagnosed case of COVID-19. Mobile phlebotomists in the prospective study collected whole blood, serum and a nasopharyngeal or oropharyngeal swab from every participant. Prospective study participants could optionally give additional blood draws and questionnaires over an approximately two-month period. Before DNA extraction, blood samples from the prospective study were shipped at room temperature or frozen. TCRbeta CDR3 regions were amplified from genomic DNA using the immunoSEQ Assay, a bias-controlled multiplex PCR. In the paper's pipeline: The number of nucleated cells in each sample was estimated from the amplification of reference gene primers within the assay. Sequence reads were collapsed and filtered to measure the absolute abundance of every unique TCRbeta CDR3 rearrangement. For each sample, productive Simpson clonality was calculated by taking the square root of Simpson's diversity index across productive rearrangements. The table comes from immuneACCESS by way of TCRdb, which keeps in-frame sequences with V and J called. Part of the clones is missing from these tables; in studies checked, under half for an unresolved V gene and the rest for unknown reasons. V, J and clone size were drawn from that table, and D and trimming were deduced from the DNA. The sample profile shows 330,000 or so clones; about 88% of them were found once. The leading ten clones occupy about 0.94% of the sample.

Trimming costs V 6 bases and J 2 bases, and their ends lie 14 bases apart. Reading from cysteine to phenylalanine, the CDR3 counts 15 amino acids. Only CDR3 DNA remains: 45 bases, in frame from the first base. CDR1 MNHEY and CDR2 SVGAGI were looked up in the germline V gene. Sequencing input: PBMCs or T cells enriched from blood (not recorded which). In this chain, TRBV6-5 is recombined with TRBJ1-5, with a tentative D gene TRBD1 over 6 matching bases. This TCR was sampled from a woman aged 25 to 39 who had been exposed to COVID-19. DNA sequence: TGTGCCAGCAGCCAAGACAGGAAAGGCAATCAGCCCCAGCATTTT. It is translated as CASSQDRKGNQPQHF.